A single TCR beta chain is shown here with its context. The antigen it binds to is not known. Qualities for individual bases were not recorded, and no much larger clone is one base off. The donors were healthy, HIV-negative adults who had no recently reported acute infections or vaccinations. Every donor was a Caucasian adult residing in Nashville, Tennessee, USA. CD4+ T cells were enriched by magnetic negative selection; naive cells were then positively selected on CD45RA, and the negative fraction formed the memory subset. After blood collection by leukapheresis, PBMCs were isolated using Ficoll-Histopaque density gradient centrifugation and then cryopreserved in the vapor phase of liquid nitrogen. Analytical flow cytometry was used to check the purity and quantity of each magnetically sorted T cell population. From each sorted fraction, genomic DNA was isolated and quantified by UV absorbance on a Nanodrop 2000c.

This entry is derived from a study of shared clonotypes between healthy human individuals (dated by TCRdb to 2018 to 2021). Some background on the complete study: Three men and two women, aged 18 to 49 years, made up the cohort. Per donor, three plates each were used for CD4 naive and CD4 memory, two for CD8 naive, and one for CD8 memory. Blood TCR repertoires of about five healthy adults were deeply sequenced to estimate repertoire size and the extent of clonotype sharing between individuals. Different laboratories and diverse techniques were used to prepare libraries and sequence TCR repertoires, to increase sequencing depth and limit assay-specific biases. Between about 0.94 and 8.9 billion PBMCs per donor were obtained by leukapheresis. The paper's findings and limits, for the study overall: Clonotypes shared by all four sorted-subset donors showed higher generation probabilities than non-shared clonotypes. Naive subsets generally had larger estimated clonotype richness than memory subsets. Only blood was sampled, and tissue TCR repertoires likely differ from those in blood. Pairwise subsampling led to the expectation that sequencing depth would affect the degree of clonotype sharing among donors. Rarefaction of sorted-subset datasets indicated incomplete sequencing despite the large sequencing depth. Because the study included only a small number of donors, the genetic and exposure-history diversity represented was limited. Sharing across a handful of donors was observed for about 5% of naive CD4, under 4% of naive CD8, 2% to 2.5% of memory CD4, and around 0.4% of memory CD8 clonotypes.

Using the deep immunoSEQ assay, multiplex PCR amplified TCR CDR3 regions from genomic DNA. Extracted genomic DNA from each cell subset was distributed evenly across all wells of several immunoSEQ 96-well plates, and each plate was treated as a replicate. For sorted subsets, 150 to 250 ng genomic DNA, equal to 30,000 to 35,000 T cell genomes, was loaded into each replicate PCR. Purified libraries were measured with a Qubit 3.0 fluorometer, size-checked on a Bioanalyzer 2100, and measured again with the KAPA Library Quantification kit. A separate single-read 150-cycle Illumina NextSeq 550 flow cell was used to sequence each immunoSEQ 96-well plate. The study's own analysis went as follows. Because only junctional sequences without quality scores were contained in the immunoSEQ output, filtering matching that applied to full-length reads could not be performed. Sequences were annotated with PyIR, a Python wrapper for IgBLAST v1.9, and V/J genes and CDR3 were assigned using IMGT germline references. Reads with weak V/J assignments (E-value above 1e-6), missing CDR3, stop codons, out-of-frame junctions, or ambiguous translated residues were removed. A V3J clonotype was defined by an identical inferred V gene, J gene, and CDR3 amino acid sequence. The percentage overlap between two repertoires was calculated by dividing the number of shared unique clonotypes by the size of the smaller repertoire. RTK rarefaction, the Chao1 estimator, and Recon v2.1 estimates of unobserved clonotypes were used to assess repertoire richness. OLGA was used to compute generation probabilities for all TCRbeta clonotypes that the gDNA method yielded from a few donors. TCRdb mirrors the immuneACCESS table, restricted to in-frame sequences. Some clones are absent from its copies; in checked studies, under half trace to an unresolved V gene, and the reason for the others is unknown. The V and J calls and clone size are taken from that table; D and trimming were inferred from the DNA. The sample data list about 660,000 clones, and under 80% of these were observed just once. The ten largest clones add up to less than 2% of the sample.

Taken from cysteine to phenylalanine, the CDR3 has 15 residues. Only CDR3 DNA remains: 45 bases, in frame from the first base. For CDR1 and CDR2, the germline V gene lists SGHRS and YFSETQ. V sheds 1 base and J sheds 5 bases, leaving 13 bases between their ends. The rearranged chain carries TRBV5-1 and TRBJ1-5; TRBD1 is a weak D gene call, 6 bases matching. The sequence was obtained from a woman aged 25 to 45 in good health. The specimen was memory CD4+ T cells sorted from blood. According to the study, the label for this sample's cell subset or site signals: CD45RA-negative fraction. The CDR3 region reads CASSLRPGVDQPQHF. The bases are TGCGCCAGCAGCTTGCGTCCAGGGGTCGATCAGCCCCAGCATTTT.